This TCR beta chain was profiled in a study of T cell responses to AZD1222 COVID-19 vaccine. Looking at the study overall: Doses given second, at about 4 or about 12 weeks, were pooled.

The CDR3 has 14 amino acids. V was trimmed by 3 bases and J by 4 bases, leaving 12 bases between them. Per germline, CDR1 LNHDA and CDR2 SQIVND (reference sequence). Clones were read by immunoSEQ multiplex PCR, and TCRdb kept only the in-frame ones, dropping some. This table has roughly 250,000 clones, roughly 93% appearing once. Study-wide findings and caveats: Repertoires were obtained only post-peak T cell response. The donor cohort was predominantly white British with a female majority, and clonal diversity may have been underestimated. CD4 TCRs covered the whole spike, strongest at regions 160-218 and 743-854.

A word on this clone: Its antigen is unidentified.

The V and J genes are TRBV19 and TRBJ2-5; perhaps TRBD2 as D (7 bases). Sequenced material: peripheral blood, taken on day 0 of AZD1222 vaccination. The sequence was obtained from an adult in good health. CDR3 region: CASSMGGAPETQYF. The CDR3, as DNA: TGTGCCAGTAGTATGGGGGGGGCTCCAGAGACCCAGTACTTC.